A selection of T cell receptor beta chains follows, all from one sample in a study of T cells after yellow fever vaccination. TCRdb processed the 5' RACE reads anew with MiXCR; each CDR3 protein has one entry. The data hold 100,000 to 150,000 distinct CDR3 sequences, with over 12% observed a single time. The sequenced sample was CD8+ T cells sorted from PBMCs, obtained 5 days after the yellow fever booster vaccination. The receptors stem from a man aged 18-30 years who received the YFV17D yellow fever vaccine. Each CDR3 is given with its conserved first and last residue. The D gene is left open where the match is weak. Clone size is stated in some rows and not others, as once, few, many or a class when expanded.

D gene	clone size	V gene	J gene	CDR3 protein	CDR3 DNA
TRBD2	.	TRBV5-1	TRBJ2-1	CASSWTSGINEQFF	TGCGCCAGCAGCTGGACTAGCGGAATTAATGAGCAGTTCTTC
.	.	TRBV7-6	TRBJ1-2	CASSFQGLRGYTF	TGTGCCAGCAGTTTTCAGGGGCTCCGGGGCTACACCTTC
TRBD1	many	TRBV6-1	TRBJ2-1	CASSGDPGQGSDEQFF	TGTGCCAGCAGTGGAGACCCGGGACAGGGGAGCGATGAGCAGTTCTTC
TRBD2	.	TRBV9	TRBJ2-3	CASSVGRLADTQYF	TGTGCCAGCAGCGTAGGGCGACTAGCGGATACGCAGTATTTT
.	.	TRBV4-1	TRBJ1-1	CASSQRLGTEAFF	TGCGCCAGCAGCCAAAGGCTGGGGACTGAAGCTTTCTTT
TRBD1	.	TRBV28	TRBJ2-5	CASSSGTGYQETQYF	TGTGCCAGCAGTTCCGGGACAGGGTATCAAGAGACCCAGTACTTC
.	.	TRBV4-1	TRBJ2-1	CASSQEPALNEQFF	TGCGCCAGCAGCCAAGAACCAGCGCTCAATGAGCAGTTCTTC
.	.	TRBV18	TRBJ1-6	CASSPLNTGRNSPLHF	TGTGCCAGCTCACCGCTCAATACAGGGCGCAATTCACCCCTCCACTTT
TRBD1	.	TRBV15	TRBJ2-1	CATSKRGLDLAFTRKSSYNEQFF	TGTGCCACCAGCAAGAGGGGGCTAGATCTGGCGTTTACCCGCAAAAGCTCCTACAATGAGCAGTTCTTC
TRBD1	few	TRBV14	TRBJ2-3	CASSPGPDRGQNTQYF	TGTGCCAGCAGCCCTGGACCCGACAGGGGGCAAAATACGCAGTATTTT
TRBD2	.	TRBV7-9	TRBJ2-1	CASNRRENEQFF	TGTGCCAGCAACCGGCGGGAGAATGAGCAGTTCTTC
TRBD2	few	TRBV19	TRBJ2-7	CATARSGERREQYF	TGTGCCACGGCCAGAAGCGGGGAAAGAAGGGAGCAGTACTTC
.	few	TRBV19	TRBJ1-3	CASSDRTRNTIYF	TGTGCCAGTAGTGATCGGACCCGAAACACCATATATTTT
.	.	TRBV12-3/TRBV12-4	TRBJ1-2	CASSPRTDNYGYTF	TGTGCCAGCAGTCCTCGGACGGATAACTATGGCTACACCTTC
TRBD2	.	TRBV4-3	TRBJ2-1	CASSQDVAGGHNEQFF	TGCGCCAGCAGCCAAGACGTAGCGGGGGGCCACAATGAGCAGTTCTTC
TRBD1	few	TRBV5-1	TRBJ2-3	CASSPGTGADTQYF	TGCGCCAGCAGCCCCGGGACAGGTGCGGATACGCAGTATTTT
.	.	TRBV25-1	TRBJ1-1	CASVGRMNTEAFF	TGTGCCAGCGTTGGACGGATGAACACTGAAGCTTTCTTT
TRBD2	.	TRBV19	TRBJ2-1	CASSIEGLPNSYNEQFF	TGTGCCAGTAGTATAGAGGGACTACCTAACTCCTACAATGAGCAGTTCTTC
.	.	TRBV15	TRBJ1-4	CATSSHGGTGEKLFF	TGTGCCACCAGCAGCCATGGGGGTACAGGGGAAAAACTGTTTTTT
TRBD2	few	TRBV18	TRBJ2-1	CASSPSLGGGLNEQFF	TGTGCCAGCTCACCATCCCTCGGGGGGGGCCTCAATGAGCAGTTCTTC
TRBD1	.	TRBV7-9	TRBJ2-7	CASSYDRIDRDSYEQYF	TGTGCCAGCAGCTATGACCGGATCGACAGGGACTCCTACGAGCAGTACTTC
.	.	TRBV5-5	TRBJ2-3	CASSLGWGYTDTQYF	TGTGCCAGCAGCTTGGGTTGGGGGTACACAGATACGCAGTATTTT
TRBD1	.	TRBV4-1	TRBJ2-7	CASSARQGSYEQYF	TGCGCCAGCAGCGCCCGACAGGGCTCCTACGAGCAGTACTTC
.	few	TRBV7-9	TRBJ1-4	CASSLLNEKLFF	TGTGCCAGCAGCTTGCTAAATGAAAAACTGTTTTTT
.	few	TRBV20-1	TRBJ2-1	CSAPSTAEQFF	TGCAGTGCGCCTTCCACGGCTGAGCAGTTCTTC
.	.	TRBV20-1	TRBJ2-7	CSAEWGWSSEQYF	TGCAGTGCCGAATGGGGATGGTCTAGTGAGCAGTACTTC
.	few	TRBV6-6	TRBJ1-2	CAIQELANYGYTF	TGTGCCATACAGGAGTTAGCTAACTATGGCTACACCTTC
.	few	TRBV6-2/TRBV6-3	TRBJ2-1	CASSYRALGGEQFF	TGTGCCAGCAGTTATAGGGCCTTGGGGGGTGAGCAGTTCTTC
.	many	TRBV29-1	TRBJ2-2	CSVEEAGRYTGELFF	TGCAGCGTTGAAGAGGCAGGGCGCTACACCGGGGAGCTGTTTTTT
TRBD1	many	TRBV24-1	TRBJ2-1	CATSDPGTGDEQFF	TGTGCCACCAGTGATCCCGGGACAGGAGATGAGCAGTTCTTC
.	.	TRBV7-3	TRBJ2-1	CASSAAGTWFF	TGTGCCAGCAGCGCCGCCGGGACGTGGTTCTTC
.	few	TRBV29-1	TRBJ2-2	CSVGPGRHGELFF	TGCAGCGTTGGTCCCGGACGCCACGGGGAGCTGTTTTTT
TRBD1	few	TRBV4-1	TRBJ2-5	CASSQKETGLFQETQYF	TGCGCCAGCAGCCAAAAAGAGACAGGGCTTTTCCAAGAGACCCAGTACTTC
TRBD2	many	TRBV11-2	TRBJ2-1	CASSLEGGGFNEQFF	TGTGCCAGCAGCCTCGAGGGCGGGGGATTCAATGAGCAGTTCTTC
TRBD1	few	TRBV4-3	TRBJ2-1	CASRPGTASYNEQFF	TGCGCCAGCAGGCCCGGGACAGCGTCCTACAATGAGCAGTTCTTC
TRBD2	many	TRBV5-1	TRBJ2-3	CASSFAGDSTDTQYF	TGCGCCAGCAGCTTTGCGGGGGATAGCACAGATACGCAGTATTTT
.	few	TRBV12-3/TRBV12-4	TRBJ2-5	CASSLDGGTQYF	TGTGCCAGCAGCTTGGACGGGGGGACCCAGTACTTC
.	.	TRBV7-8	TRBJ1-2	CASSTRTASNYGYTF	TGTGCCAGCAGCACCCGGACAGCGTCGAACTATGGCTACACCTTC
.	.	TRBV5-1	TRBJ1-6	CASSLEQGNSPLHF	TGCGCCAGCAGCTTGGAACAGGGTAATTCACCCCTCCACTTT
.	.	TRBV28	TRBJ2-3	CASSLPADTQYF	TGTGCCAGCAGTCTCCCGGCAGATACGCAGTATTTT
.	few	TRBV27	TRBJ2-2	CASSLYQQTNTGELFF	TGTGCCAGCAGTTTGTACCAGCAAACGAACACCGGGGAGCTGTTTTTT
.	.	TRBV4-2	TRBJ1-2	CASSRSRGTYPSYTF	TGTGCCAGCAGCCGTTCCCGGGGGACCTACCCGTCCTACACCTTC
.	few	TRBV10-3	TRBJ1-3	CAIGQHISGNTIYF	TGTGCCATCGGACAGCATATCTCTGGAAACACCATATATTTT
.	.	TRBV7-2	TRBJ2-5	CASSWEETQYF	TGTGCCAGCAGCTGGGAAGAGACCCAGTACTTC
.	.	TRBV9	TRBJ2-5	CASSPGSPNPQYF	TGTGCCAGCAGCCCCGGCTCACCCAACCCCCAGTACTTC
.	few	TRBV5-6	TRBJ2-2	CASSAQPNANTGELFF	TGTGCCAGCAGCGCACAGCCAAACGCGAACACCGGGGAGCTGTTTTTT
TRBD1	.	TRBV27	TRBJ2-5	CAIPLAQTGTGGAGTQYF	TGTGCCATCCCCCTGGCGCAGACCGGGACAGGGGGCGCGGGGACCCAGTACTTC
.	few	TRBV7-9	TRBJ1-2	CASSPLGVYGYTF	TGTGCCAGCAGCCCACTAGGGGTCTATGGCTACACCTTC
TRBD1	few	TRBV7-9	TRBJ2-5	CASSEGQGAGETQYF	TGTGCCAGCAGCGAGGGACAGGGGGCCGGGGAGACCCAGTACTTC
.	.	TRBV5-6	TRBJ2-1	CASSLGGDVSYNEQFF	TGTGCCAGCAGCTTGGGAGGGGATGTGTCCTACAATGAGCAGTTCTTC
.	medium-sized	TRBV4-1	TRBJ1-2	CASSQSSLDGLYGYTF	TGCGCCAGCAGCCAGAGCTCGTTGGACGGATTATATGGCTACACCTTC
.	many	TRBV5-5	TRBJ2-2	CASSHTGLAGELFF	TGTGCCAGCAGCCATACAGGGTTGGCCGGGGAGCTGTTTTTT
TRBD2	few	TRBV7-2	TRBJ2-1	CASSSHGGGYNEQFF	TGTGCCAGCAGCTCCCACGGGGGGGGATACAATGAGCAGTTCTTC
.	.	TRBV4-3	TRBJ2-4	CASSQVGQGLAKNIQYF	TGCGCCAGCAGCCAAGTCGGGCAGGGGCTAGCCAAAAACATTCAGTACTTC
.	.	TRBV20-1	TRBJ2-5	CSALDRTGGTQYF	TGCAGTGCTTTAGACCGTACTGGGGGGACCCAGTACTTC